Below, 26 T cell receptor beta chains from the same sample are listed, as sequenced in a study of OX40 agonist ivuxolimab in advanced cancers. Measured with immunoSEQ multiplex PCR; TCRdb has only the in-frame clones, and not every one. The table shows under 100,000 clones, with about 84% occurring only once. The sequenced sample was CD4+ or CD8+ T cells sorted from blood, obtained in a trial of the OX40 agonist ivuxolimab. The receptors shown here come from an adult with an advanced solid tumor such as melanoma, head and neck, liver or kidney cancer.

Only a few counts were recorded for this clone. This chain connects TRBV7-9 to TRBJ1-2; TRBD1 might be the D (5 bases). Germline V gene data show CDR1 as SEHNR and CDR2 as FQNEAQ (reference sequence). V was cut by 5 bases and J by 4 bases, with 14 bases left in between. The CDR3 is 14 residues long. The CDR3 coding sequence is TGTGCCAGCAGCCGCGCAGAGACAGCCTATGGCTACACCTTC. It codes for CASSRAETAYGYTF. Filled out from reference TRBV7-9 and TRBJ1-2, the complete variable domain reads DTGVSQNPRHKITKRGQNVTFRCDPISEHNRLYWYRQTLGQGPEFLTYFQNEAQLEKSRLLSDRFSAERPKGSFSTLEIQRTEQGDSAMYLCASSRAETAYGYTFGSGTRLTVV.

In DNA form, the CDR3 reads TGTGCCAGCAGCTTGATACCTACAGGGGACGGTAATTCACCCCTCCACTTT. The encoded protein is CASSLIPTGDGNSPLHF. The V call is TRBV7-6, the J call TRBJ1-6; 7 positions match TRBD1. The CDR3 has 17 residues. Losses at the gene ends were 3 bases for V and 6 bases for J; bases not matched to a gene: 11. The germline CDR1 and CDR2 sequences are SGHVS and FNYEAQ. The full variable domain, with the rest looked up from reference TRBV7-6 and TRBJ1-6, is GAGVSQSPRYKVTKRGQDVALRCDPISGHVSLYWYRQALGQGPEFLTYFNYEAQQDKSGLPNDRFSAERPEGSISTLTIQRTEQRDSAMYRCASSLIPTGDGNSPLHFGNGTRLTVT.

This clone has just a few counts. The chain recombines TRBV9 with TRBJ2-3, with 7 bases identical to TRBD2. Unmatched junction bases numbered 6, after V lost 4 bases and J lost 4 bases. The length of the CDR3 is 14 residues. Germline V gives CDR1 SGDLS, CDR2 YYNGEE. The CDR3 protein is CASSLGEGSDTQYF. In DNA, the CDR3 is TGTGCCAGCAGCCTAGGGGAGGGCTCAGATACGCAGTATTTT.

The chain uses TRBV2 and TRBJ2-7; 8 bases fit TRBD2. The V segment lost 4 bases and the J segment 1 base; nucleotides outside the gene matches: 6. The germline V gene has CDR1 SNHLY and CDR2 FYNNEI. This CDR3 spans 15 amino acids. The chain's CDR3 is CASSANSGESYEQYF. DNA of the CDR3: TGTGCCAGCAGTGCGAATAGCGGGGAATCCTACGAGCAGTACTTC.

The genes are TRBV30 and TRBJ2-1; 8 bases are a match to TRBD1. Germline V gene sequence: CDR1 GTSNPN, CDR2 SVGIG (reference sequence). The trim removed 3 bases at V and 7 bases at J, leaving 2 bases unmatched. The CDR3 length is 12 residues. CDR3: CAWSDRGNEQFF. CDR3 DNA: TGTGCCTGGAGCGACAGGGGTAATGAGCAGTTCTTC.

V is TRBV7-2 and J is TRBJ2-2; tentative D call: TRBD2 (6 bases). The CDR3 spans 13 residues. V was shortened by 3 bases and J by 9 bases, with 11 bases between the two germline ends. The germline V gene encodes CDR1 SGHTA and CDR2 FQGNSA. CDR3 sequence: CASSFWDFRELFF. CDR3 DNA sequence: TGTGCCAGCAGCTTCTGGGACTTTCGGGAGCTGTTTTTT.

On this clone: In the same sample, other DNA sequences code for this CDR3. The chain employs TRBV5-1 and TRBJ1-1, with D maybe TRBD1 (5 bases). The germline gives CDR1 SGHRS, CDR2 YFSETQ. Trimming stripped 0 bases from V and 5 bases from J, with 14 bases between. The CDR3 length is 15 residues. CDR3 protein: CASSLVGQGNTEAFF. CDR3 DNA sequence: TGCGCCAGCAGCTTGGTTGGGCAGGGTAATACTGAAGCTTTCTTT.

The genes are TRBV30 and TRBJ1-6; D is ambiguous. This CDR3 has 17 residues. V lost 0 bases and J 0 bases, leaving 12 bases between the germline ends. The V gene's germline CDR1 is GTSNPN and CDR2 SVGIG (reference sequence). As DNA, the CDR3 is TGTGCCTGGAGTGTTGAGGGCCTCAGCTCCTATAATTCACCCCTCCACTTT. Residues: CAWSVEGLSSYNSPLHF.

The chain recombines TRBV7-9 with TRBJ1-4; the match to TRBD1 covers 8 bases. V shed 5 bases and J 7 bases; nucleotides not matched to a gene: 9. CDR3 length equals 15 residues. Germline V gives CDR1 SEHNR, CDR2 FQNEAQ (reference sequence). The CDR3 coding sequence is TGTGCCAGCAGCACCCGACAGGGGTTTAGTGAAAAACTGTTTTTT. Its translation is CASSTRQGFSEKLFF.

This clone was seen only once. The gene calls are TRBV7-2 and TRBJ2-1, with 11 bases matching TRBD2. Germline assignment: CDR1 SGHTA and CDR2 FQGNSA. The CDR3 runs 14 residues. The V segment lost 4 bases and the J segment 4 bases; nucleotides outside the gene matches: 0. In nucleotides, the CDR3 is TGTGCCAGCAGCTCTAGCGGGGGGTACAATGAGCAGTTCTTC. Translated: CASSSSGGYNEQFF.

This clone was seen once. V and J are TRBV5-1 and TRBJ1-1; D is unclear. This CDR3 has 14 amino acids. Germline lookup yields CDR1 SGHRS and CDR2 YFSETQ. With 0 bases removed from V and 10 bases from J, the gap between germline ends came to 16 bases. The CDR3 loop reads CASSLGLNAGRAFF. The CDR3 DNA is TGCGCCAGCAGCTTGGGGTTGAACGCGGGGAGAGCTTTCTTT.

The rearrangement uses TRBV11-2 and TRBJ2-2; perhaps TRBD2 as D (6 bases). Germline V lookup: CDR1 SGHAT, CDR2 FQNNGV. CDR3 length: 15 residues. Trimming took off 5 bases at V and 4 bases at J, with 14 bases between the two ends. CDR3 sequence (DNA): TGTGCCAGCAGCGGGGGGACCATGGCCACCGGGGAGCTGTTTTTT. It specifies CASSGGTMATGELFF.

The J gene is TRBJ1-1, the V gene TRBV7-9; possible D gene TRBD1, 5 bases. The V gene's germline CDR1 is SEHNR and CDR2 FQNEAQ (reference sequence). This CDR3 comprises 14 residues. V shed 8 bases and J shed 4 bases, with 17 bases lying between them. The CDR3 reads CASGEFGGGTEAFF. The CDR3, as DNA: TGTGCCAGCGGTGAATTCGGGGGTGGCACTGAAGCTTTCTTT.

DNA for the CDR3: TGTGCCAGCAGCTTAGCTGCCACCCCAAAGGGAAACACCATATATTTT. It is translated as CASSLAATPKGNTIYF. This chain connects TRBV7-2 to TRBJ1-3; D is ambiguous. Germline assignment: CDR1 SGHTA and CDR2 FQGNSA. The CDR3 spans 16 residues. V was pared by 0 bases and J by 4 bases, with 13 bases between.

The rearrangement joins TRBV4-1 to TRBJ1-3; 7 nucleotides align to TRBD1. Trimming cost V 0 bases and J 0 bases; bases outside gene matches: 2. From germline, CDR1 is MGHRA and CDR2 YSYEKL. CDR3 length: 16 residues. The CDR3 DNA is TGCGCCAGCAGCCAAGACGGACAGGTCTCTGGAAACACCATATATTTT. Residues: CASSQDGQVSGNTIYF.

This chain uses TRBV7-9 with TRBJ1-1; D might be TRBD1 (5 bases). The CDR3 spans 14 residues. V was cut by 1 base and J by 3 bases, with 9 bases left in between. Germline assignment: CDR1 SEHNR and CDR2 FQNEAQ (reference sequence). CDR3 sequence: CASSLGGDHTEAFF. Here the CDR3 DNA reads TGTGCCAGCAGCTTAGGGGGCGACCACACTGAAGCTTTCTTT.

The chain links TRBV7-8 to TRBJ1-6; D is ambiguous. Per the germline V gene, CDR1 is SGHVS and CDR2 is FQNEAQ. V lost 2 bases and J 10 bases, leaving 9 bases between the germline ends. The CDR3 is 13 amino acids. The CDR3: CASSLPYRSPLHF. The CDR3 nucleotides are TGTGCCAGCAGCTTACCCTATAGGTCACCCCTCCACTTT.

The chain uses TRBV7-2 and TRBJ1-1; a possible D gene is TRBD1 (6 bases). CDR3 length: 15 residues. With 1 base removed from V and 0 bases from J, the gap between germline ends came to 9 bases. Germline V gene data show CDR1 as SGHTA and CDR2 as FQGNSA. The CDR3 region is CASSLEWGLNTEAFF. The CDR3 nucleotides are TGTGCCAGCAGCTTAGAGTGGGGGCTGAACACTGAAGCTTTCTTT.

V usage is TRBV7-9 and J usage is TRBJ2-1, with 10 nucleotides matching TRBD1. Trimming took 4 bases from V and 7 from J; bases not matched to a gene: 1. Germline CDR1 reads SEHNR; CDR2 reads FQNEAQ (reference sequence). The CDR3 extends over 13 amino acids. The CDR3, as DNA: TGTGCCAGCAGCTGGGGACAGGGGAATGAGCAGTTCTTC. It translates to CASSWGQGNEQFF.

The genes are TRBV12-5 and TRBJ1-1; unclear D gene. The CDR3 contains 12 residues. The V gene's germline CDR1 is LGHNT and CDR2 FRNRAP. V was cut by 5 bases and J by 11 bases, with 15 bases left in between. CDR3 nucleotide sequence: TGTGCTAGTGGTGAACCTCTCGTATCGGCTTTCTTT. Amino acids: CASGEPLVSAFF.

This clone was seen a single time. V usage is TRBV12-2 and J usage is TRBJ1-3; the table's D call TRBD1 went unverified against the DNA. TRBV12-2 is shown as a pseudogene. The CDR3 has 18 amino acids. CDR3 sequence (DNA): TGTGCAAGTCGCTCCCTAGGGACACACGAGAGCTCTGGAAACACCATATATTTT. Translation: CASRSLGTHESSGNTIYF.

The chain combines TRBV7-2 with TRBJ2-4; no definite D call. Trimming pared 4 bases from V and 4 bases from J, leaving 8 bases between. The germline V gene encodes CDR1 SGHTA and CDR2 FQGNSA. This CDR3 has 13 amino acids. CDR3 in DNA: TGTGCCAGCAGCTCTTATGGGAAAAACATTCAGTACTTC. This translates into CASSSYGKNIQYF.

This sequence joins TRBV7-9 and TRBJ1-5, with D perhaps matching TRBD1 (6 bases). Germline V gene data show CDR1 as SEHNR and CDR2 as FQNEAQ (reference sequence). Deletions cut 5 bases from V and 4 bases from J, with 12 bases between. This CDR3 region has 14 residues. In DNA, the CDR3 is TGTGCCAGCAGCCCCCCGGGGGCGAATCAGCCCCAGCATTTT. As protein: CASSPPGANQPQHF.

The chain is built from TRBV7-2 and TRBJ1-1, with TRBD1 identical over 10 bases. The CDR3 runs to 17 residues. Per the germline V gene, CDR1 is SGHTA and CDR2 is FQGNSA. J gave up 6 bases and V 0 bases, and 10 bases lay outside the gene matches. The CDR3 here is CASSLAGIGTGVAEAFF. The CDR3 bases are TGTGCCAGCAGCTTAGCCGGCATAGGGACAGGGGTCGCTGAAGCTTTCTTT.

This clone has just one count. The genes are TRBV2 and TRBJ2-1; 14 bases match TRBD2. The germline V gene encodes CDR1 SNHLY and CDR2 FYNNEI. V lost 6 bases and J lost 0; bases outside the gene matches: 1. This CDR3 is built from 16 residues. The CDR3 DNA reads TGTGCCAGCAGGGGGACTAGCGGGAGCTCCTACAATGAGCAGTTCTTC. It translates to CASRGTSGSSYNEQFF. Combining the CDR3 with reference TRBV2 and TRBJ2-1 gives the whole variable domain EPEVTQTPSHQVTQMGQEVILRCVPISNHLYFYWYRQILGQKVEFLVSFYNNEISEKSEIFDDQFSVERPDGSNFTLKIRSTKLEDSAMYFCASRGTSGSSYNEQFFGPGTRLTVL.

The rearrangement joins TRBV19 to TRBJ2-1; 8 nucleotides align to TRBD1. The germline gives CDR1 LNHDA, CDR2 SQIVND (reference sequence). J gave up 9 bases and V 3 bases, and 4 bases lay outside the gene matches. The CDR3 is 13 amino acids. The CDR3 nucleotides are TGTGCCAGTAGTATTGGGACAGGCACTGAGCAGTTCTTC. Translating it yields CASSIGTGTEQFF.